At least ten counts were recorded for the clone carrying this T cell receptor beta chain. Its matching antigen is unknown. The record originates from a study of T cell repertoires in cytomegalovirus infection. Study context: It was the public TCR beta signatures that indicated both CMV infection and matching HLA type.

MiXCR was run by TCRdb on the reads, yielding one entry per CDR3 protein. Of 250,000 to 350,000 distinct CDR3 sequences listed, roughly 26% were seen once; the top ten hold roughly 13%. Points from the study as a whole: Using cumulative public TCR beta family frequency, the authors identified those who carried CMV together with the relevant HLA. HLA-C-restricted CMV-specific TCR beta clonotypes were dominant in the ex vivo response.

With 5 bases clipped from V and 6 bases from J, the junction kept 9 bases outside the gene matches. CDR3 length: 16 residues. Germline CDR1 SGHTA, CDR2 FQGNSA. Sequenced input: PBMCs. This TCR came from a human donor in good health (CMV status not recorded). Some clones in this sample may be carry-over from other donors' samples. The chain recombines TRBV7-2 with TRBJ2-1; 11 bases map to TRBD2. As DNA, the CDR3 is TGTGCCAGCAGCCGTTCCGGACTAGCGGGTACCAATGAGCAGTTCTTC. This gives the protein CASSRSGLAGTNEQFF.